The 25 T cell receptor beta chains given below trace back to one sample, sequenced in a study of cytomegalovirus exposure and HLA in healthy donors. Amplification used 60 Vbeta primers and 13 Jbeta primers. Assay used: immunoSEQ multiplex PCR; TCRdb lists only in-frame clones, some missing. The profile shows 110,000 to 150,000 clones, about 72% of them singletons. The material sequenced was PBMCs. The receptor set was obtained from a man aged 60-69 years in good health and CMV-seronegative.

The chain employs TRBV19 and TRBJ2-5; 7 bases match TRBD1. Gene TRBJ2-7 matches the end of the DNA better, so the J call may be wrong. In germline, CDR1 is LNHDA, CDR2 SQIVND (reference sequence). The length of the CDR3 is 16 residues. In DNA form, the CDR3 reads TGTGCCAGTAGTATGATGGCAGGGGGAATCTGGGCCGAGCAGTACTTC. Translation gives CASSMMAGGIWAEQYF.

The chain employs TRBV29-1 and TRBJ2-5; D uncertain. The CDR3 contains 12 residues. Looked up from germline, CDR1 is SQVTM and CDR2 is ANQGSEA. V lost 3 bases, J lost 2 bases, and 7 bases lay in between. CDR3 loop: CSVEKQQETQYF. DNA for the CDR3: TGCAGCGTTGAGAAACAGCAAGAGACCCAGTACTTC.

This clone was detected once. CDR3 sequence (DNA): TGTGCCAGCAGCGTAGGGGGGCAGGGGGCGTGGTACGAGCAGTACTTC. Encoded protein: CASSVGGQGAWYEQYF. This chain connects TRBV9 to TRBJ2-7, with 8 bases matching TRBD1. V was pared by 0 bases and J by 4 bases, with 9 bases of the junction left unmatched. Germline V gives CDR1 SGDLS, CDR2 YYNGEE. This CDR3 is built from 16 residues.

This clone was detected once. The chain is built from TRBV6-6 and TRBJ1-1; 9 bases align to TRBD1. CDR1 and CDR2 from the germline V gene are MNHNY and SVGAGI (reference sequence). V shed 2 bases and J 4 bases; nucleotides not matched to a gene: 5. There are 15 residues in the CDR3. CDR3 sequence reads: CASSYRGQGSTEAFF. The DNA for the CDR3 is TGTGCCAGCAGTTACCGGGGACAGGGAAGCACTGAAGCTTTCTTT.

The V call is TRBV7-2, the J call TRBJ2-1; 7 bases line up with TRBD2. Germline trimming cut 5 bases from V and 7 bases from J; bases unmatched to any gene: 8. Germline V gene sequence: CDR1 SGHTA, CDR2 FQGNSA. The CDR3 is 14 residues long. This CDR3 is CASSRSGPGNEQFF. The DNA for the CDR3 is TGTGCCAGCAGCCGTAGCGGGCCTGGGAATGAGCAGTTCTTC.

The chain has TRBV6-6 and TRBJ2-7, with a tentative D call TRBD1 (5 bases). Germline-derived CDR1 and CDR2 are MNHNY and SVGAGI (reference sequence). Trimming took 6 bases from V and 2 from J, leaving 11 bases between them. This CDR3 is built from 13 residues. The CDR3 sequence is CASSLDSPYEQYF. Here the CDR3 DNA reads TGTGCCAGCAGCCTTGACAGTCCCTACGAGCAGTACTTC.

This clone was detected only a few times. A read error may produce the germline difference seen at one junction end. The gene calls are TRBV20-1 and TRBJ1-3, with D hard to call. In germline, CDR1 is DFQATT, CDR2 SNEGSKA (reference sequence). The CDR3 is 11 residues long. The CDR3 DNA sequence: TGTCTCGCGGAGTTCGGAAACACCATATATTTT. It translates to CLAEFGNTIYF.

CDR3 coding DNA: TGTGCCAGCAGCCCTCGGGACAACAGAGGGTACGAGCAGTACTTC. As protein: CASSPRDNRGYEQYF. The chain couples TRBV4-2 to TRBJ2-7, with D possibly TRBD1 on 6 matching bases. The V end lost 4 bases, the J end lost 4 bases, and 17 bases lay between the germline ends. This CDR3 has 15 residues. Germline V gene data show CDR1 as LGHNA and CDR2 as YNFKEQ.

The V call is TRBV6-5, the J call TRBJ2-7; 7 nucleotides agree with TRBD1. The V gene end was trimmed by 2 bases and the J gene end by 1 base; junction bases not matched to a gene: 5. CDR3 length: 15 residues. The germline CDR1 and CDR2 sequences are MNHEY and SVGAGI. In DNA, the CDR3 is TGTGCCAGCAGTTACACGGCAGGGGGTTCCTACGAGCAGTACTTC. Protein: CASSYTAGGSYEQYF.

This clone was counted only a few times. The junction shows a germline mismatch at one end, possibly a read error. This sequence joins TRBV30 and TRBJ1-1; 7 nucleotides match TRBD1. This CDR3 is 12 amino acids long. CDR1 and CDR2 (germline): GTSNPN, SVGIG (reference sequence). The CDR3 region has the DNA TGTGCCCGGAGGAGGGGGCGGACTGAAGCTTTCTTT. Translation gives CARRRGRTEAFF. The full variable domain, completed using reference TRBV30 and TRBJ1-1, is SQTIHQWPATLVQPVGSPLSLECTVEGTSNPNLYWYRQAAGRGLQLLFYSVGIGQISSEVPQNLSASRPQDRQFILSSKKLLLSDSGFYLCARRRGRTEAFFGQGTRLTVV.

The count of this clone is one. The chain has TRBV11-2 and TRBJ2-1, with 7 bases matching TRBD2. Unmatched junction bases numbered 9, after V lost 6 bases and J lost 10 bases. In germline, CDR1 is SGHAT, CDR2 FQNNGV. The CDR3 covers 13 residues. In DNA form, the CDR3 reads TGTGCCAGCAGACCCTCGGGTAGCGGGGAGCAGTTCTTC. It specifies CASRPSGSGEQFF.

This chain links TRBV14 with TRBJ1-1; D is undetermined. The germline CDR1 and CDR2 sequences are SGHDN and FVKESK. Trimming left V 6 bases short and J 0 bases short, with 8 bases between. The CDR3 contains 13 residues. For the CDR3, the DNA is TGTGCCAGCAGGGCTGATTTGAACACTGAAGCTTTCTTT. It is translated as CASRADLNTEAFF.

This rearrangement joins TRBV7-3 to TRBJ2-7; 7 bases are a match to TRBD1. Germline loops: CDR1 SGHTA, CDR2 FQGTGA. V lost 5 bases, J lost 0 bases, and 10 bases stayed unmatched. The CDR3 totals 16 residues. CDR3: CASSRLDRLNSYEQYF. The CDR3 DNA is TGTGCCAGCAGCCGACTGGACAGGTTAAACTCCTACGAGCAGTACTTC.

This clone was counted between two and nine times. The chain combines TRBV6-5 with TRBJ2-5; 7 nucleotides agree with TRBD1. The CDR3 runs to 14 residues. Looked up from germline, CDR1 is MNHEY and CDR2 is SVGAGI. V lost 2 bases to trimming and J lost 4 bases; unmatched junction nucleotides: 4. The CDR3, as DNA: TGTGCCAGCAGTTACAGGGGGCGTCCAGAGACCCAGTACTTC. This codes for CASSYRGRPETQYF.

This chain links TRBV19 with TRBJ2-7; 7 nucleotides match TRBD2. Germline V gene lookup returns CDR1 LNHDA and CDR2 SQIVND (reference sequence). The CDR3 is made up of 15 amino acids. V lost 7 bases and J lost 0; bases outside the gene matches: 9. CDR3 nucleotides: TGTGCCAGTACCCCGGGAGGAGCTTACTCCTACGAGCAGTACTTC. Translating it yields CASTPGGAYSYEQYF.

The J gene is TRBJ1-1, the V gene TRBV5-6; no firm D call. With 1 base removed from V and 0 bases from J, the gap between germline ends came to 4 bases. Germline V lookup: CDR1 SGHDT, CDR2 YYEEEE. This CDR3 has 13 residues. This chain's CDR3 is CASSLPVNTEAFF. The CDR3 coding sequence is TGTGCCAGCAGCTTGCCGGTGAACACTGAAGCTTTCTTT.

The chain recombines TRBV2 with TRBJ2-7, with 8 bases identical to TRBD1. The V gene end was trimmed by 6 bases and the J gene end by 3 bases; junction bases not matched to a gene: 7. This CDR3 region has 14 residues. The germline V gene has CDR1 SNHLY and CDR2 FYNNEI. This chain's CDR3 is CASSRGTGNYEQYF. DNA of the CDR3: TGTGCCAGCAGCCGCGGGACAGGCAACTACGAGCAGTACTTC.

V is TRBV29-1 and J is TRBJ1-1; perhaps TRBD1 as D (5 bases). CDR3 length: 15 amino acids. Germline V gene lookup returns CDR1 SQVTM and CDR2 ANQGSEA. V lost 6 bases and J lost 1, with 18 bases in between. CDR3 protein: CSVDSDSVGNTEAFF. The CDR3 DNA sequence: TGCAGCGTAGACTCTGACAGCGTCGGGAACACTGAAGCTTTCTTT.

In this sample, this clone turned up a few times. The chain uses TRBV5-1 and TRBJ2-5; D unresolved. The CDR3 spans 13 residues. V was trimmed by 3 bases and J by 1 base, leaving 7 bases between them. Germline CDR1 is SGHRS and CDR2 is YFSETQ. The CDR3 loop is CASSSPVQETQYF. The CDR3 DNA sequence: TGCGCCAGCAGCTCCCCGGTCCAAGAGACCCAGTACTTC.

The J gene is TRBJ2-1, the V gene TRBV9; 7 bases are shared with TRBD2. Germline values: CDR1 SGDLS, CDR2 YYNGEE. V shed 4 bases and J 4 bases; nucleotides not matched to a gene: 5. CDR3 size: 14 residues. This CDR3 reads CASSSAGDYNEQFF. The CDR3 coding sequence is TGTGCCAGCAGCTCCGCGGGGGATTACAATGAGCAGTTCTTC.

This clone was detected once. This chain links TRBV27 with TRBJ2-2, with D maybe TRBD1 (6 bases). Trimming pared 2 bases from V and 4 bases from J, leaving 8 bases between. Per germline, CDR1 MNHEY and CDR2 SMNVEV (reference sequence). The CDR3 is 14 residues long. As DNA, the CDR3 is TGTGCCAGCAGTTTAGTCAGGGGCACCGGGGAGCTGTTTTTT. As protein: CASSLVRGTGELFF.

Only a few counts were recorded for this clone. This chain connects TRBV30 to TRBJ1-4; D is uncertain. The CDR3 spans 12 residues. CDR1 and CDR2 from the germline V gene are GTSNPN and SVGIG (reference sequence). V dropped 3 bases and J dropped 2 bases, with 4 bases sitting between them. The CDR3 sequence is CAWSRTNEKLFF. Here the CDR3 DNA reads TGTGCCTGGAGCCGGACTAATGAAAAACTGTTTTTT.

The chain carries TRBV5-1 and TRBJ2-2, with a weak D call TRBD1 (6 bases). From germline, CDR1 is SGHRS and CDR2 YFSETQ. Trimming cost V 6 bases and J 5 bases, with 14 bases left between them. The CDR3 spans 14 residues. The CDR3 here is CASMSTGRTGELFF. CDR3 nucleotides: TGCGCCAGCATGTCCACAGGGCGGACCGGGGAGCTGTTTTTT.

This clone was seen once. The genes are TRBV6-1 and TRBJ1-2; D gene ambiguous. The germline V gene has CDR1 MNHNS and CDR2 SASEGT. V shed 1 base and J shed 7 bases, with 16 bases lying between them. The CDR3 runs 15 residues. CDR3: CASSEGGSEVGGYTF. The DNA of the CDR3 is TGTGCCAGCAGTGAAGGAGGGTCGGAGGTGGGTGGCTACACCTTC.

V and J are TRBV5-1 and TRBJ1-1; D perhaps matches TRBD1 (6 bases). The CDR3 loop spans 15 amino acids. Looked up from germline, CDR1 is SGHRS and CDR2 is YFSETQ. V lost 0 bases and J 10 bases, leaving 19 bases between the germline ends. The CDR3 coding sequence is TGCGCCAGCAGCTTGGACGGGCAGGGGAACCTTGGAGCTTTCTTT. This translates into CASSLDGQGNLGAFF.